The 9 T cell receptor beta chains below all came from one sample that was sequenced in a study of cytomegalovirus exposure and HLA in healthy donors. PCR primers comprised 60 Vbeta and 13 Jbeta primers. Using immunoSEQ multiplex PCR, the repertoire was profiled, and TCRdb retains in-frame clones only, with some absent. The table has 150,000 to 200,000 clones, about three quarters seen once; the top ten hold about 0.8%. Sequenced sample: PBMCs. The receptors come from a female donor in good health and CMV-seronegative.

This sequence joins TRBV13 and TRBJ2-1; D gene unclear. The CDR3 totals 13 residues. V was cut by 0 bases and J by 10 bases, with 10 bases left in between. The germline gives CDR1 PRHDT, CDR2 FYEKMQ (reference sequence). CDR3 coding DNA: TGTGCCAGCAGCTTAGGGGCAGGTGGGGAGCAGTTCTTC. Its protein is CASSLGAGGEQFF.

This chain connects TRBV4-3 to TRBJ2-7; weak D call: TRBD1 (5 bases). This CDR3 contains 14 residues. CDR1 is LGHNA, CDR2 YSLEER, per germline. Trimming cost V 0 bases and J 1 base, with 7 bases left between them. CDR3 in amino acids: CASSQDGASYEQYF. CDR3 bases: TGCGCCAGCAGCCAAGATGGGGCTTCCTACGAGCAGTACTTC.

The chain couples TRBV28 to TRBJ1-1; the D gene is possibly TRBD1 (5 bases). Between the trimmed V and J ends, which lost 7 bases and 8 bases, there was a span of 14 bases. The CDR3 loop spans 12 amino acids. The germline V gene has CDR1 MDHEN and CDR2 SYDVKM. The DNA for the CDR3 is TGTGCCAGCACACAGGACCTCAAGGAAGCTTTCTTT. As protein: CASTQDLKEAFF. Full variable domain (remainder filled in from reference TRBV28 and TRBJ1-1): DVKVTQSSRYLVKRTGEKVFLECVQDMDHENMFWYRQDPGLGLRLIYFSYDVKMKEKGDIPEGYSVSREKKERFSLILESASTNQTSMYLCASTQDLKEAFFGQGTRLTVV.

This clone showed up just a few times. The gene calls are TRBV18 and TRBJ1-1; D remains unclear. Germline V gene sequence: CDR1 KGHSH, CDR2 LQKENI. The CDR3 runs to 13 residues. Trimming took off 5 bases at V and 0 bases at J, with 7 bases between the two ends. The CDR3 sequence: CASSFRLNTEAFF. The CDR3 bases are TGTGCCAGCTCATTCCGGTTGAACACTGAAGCTTTCTTT.

CDR3 DNA: TGTGCCAGCAGCTATGGCGGGGTTTACAATGAGCAGTTCTTC. Translating gives CASSYGGVYNEQFF. The genes are TRBV7-2 and TRBJ2-1; weak D call: TRBD2 (6 bases). V was pared by 4 bases and J by 4 bases, with 11 bases between. Germline V lookup: CDR1 SGHTA, CDR2 FQGNSA. The CDR3 extends over 14 amino acids. The full variable domain, its missing parts supplied by reference TRBV7-2 and TRBJ2-1, is GAGVSQSPSNKVTEKGKDVELRCDPISGHTALYWYRQSLGQGLEFLIYFQGNSAPDKSGLPSDRFSAERTGGSVSTLTIQRTQQEDSAVYLCASSYGGVYNEQFFGPGTRLTVL.

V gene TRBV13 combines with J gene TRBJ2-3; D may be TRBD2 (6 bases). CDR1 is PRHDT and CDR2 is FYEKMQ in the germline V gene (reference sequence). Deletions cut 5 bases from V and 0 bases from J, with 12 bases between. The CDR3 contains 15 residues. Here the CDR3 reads CASSPNSGSTDTQYF. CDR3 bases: TGTGCCAGCAGCCCAAATAGCGGCAGCACAGATACGCAGTATTTT.

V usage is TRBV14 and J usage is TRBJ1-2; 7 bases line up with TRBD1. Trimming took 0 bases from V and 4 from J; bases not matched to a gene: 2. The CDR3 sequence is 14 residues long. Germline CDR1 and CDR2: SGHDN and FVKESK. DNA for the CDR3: TGTGCCAGCAGCCAAGACAGGGGGTCCTATGGCTACACCTTC. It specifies CASSQDRGSYGYTF.

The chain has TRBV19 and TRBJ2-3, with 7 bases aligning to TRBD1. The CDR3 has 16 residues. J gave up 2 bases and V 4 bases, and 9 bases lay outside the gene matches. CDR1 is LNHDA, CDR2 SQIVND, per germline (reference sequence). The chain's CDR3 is CASSKQTGLVTDTQYF. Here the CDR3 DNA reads TGTGCCAGTAGTAAACAGACAGGGCTGGTCACAGATACGCAGTATTTT. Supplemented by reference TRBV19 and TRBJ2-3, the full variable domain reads DGGITQSPKYLFRKEGQNVTLSCEQNLNHDAMYWYRQDPGQGLRLIYYSQIVNDFQKGDIAEGYSVSREKKESFPLTVTSAQKNPTAFYLCASSKQTGLVTDTQYFGPGTRLTVL.

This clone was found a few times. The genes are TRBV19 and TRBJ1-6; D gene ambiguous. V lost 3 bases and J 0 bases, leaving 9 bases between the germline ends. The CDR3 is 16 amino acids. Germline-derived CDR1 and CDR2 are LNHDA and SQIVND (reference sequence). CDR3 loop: CASSIRDYSYNSPLHF. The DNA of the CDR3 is TGTGCCAGTAGTATCCGTGACTACTCCTATAATTCACCCCTCCACTTT.